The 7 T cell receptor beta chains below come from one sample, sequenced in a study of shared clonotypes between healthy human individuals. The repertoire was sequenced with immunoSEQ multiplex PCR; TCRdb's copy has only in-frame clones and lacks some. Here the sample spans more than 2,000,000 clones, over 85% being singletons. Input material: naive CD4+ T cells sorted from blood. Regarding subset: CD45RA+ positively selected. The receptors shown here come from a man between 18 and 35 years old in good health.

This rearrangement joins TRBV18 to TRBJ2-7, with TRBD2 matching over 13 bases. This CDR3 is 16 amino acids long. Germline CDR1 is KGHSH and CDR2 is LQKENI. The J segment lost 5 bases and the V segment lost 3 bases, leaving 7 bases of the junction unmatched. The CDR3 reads CASSPRTSGSGHEQYF. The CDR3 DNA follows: TGTGCCAGCTCACCCCGGACTAGCGGGAGCGGCCACGAGCAGTACTTC.

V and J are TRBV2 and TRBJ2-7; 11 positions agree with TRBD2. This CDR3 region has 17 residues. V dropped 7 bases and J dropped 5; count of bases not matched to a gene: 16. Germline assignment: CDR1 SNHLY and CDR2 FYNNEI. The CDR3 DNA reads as TGTGCCAGCACCCCCCGGGATAGCGGGGGGGCCATCAACGAGCAGTACTTC. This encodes CASTPRDSGGAINEQYF.

For the CDR3, the DNA is TGTGCCAGCAGCGTAGCTTGGGGGAAGTTGGATTCACCCCTCCACTTT. It encodes CASSVAWGKLDSPLHF. The chain couples TRBV9 to TRBJ1-6; perhaps TRBD1 as D (5 bases). V was clipped by 0 bases and J by 8 bases, with 15 bases between them. Germline V gene lookup returns CDR1 SGDLS and CDR2 YYNGEE. The CDR3 covers 16 residues.

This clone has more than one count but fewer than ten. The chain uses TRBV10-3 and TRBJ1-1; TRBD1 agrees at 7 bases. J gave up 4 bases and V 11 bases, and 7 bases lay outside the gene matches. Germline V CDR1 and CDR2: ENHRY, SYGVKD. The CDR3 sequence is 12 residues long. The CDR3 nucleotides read TGTGCCGCACACGCAGGGGGCACTGAAGCTTTCTTT. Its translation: CAAHAGGTEAFF.

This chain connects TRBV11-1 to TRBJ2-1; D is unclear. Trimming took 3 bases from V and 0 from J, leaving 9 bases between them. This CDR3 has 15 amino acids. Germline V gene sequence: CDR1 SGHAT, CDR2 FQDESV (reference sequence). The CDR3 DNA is TGTGCCAGCAGCTTCCCCCGCCTCTCCTACAATGAGCAGTTCTTC. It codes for CASSFPRLSYNEQFF. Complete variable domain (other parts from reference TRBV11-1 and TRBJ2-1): EAEVAQSPRYKITEKSQAVAFWCDPISGHATLYWYRQILGQGPELLVQFQDESVVDDSQLPKDRFSAERLKGVDSTLKIQPAELGDSAMYLCASSFPRLSYNEQFFGPGTRLTVL.

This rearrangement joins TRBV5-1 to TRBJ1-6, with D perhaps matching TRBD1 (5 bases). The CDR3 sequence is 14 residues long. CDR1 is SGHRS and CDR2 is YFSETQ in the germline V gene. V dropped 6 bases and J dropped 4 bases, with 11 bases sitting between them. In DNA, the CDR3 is TGCGCCAGCACCCTGGGGGATTATAATTCACCCCTCCACTTT. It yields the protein CASTLGDYNSPLHF.

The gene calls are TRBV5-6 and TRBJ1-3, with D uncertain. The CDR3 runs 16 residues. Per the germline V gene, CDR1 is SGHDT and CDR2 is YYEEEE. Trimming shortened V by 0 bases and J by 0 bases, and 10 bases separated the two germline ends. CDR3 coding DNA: TGTGCCAGCAGCTTGGTTCCAGTACTCTCTGGAAACACCATATATTTT. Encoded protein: CASSLVPVLSGNTIYF.